The rows below give T cell receptor beta chains drawn from one sample of a study of cytomegalovirus exposure and HLA in healthy donors. Produced via immunoSEQ multiplex PCR; TCRdb's table is partial and in-frame only. The table lists hundreds of thousands of clones, approximately 85% of them singletons. The specimen sequenced was PBMCs. The source of these receptors is a girl aged 2 to 10 in good health and CMV-seronegative. The CDR3 runs from the conserved cysteine through the conserved F or W. Each record gives: V gene, clone size, J gene, D gene, CDR3 protein, CDR3 DNA. A D gene is named only where the DNA matches it firmly. A row's size may be missing; if present it is once, few, many or a size class.

TRBV4-1	NA	TRBJ1-5	TRBD1	CASSQTGVSNQPQHF	TGCGCCAGCAGCCAGACAGGGGTTAGCAATCAGCCCCAGCATTTT
TRBV29-1	NA	TRBJ2-1	NA	CSVAGGRGDEQFF	TGCAGCGTTGCTGGCGGAAGGGGTGATGAGCAGTTCTTC
TRBV27	NA	TRBJ1-4	TRBD1	CASSSPTGVRGKLFF	TGTGCCAGCAGTTCGCCGACAGGGGTGAGAGGAAAACTGTTTTTT
TRBV30	NA	TRBJ2-7	NA	CAWSKGGSSYEQYF	TGTGCCTGGAGTAAGGGTGGGAGCTCCTACGAGCAGTACTTC
TRBV15	NA	TRBJ2-7	NA	CATSREGVESSYEQYF	TGTGCCACCAGCAGAGAGGGCGTAGAAAGCTCCTACGAGCAGTACTTC
TRBV30	once	TRBJ2-7	TRBD1	CAWGQGSYEQYF	TGTGCCTGGGGACAGGGAAGCTACGAGCAGTACTTC
TRBV10-3	NA	TRBJ1-5	NA	CAIGSSGLTRAQHF	TGTGCCATCGGATCTTCGGGACTGACTCGGGCCCAGCATTTT
TRBV11-2	NA	TRBJ2-7	NA	CASSVAGTWLGEQYF	TGTGCCAGCAGCGTAGCCGGGACTTGGCTAGGAGAGCAGTACTTC
TRBV7-9	NA	TRBJ1-5	TRBD1	CASNRGDNQPQHF	TGTGCCAGCAACAGGGGGGACAATCAGCCCCAGCATTTT
TRBV7-9	NA	TRBJ1-1	TRBD1	CASTLGNRGAFF	TGTGCCAGCACCCTAGGAAACAGGGGAGCTTTCTTT
TRBV5-4	NA	TRBJ2-6	TRBD2	CASSLRFVGGATGANVLTF	TGTGCCAGCAGCTTGAGGTTCGTCGGGGGGGCCACTGGGGCCAACGTCCTGACTTTC
TRBV30	NA	TRBJ2-3	TRBD2	CAWDQGLAGGGGTDTQYF	TGTGCCTGGGACCAGGGACTAGCGGGAGGGGGGGGCACAGATACGCAGTATTTT
TRBV4-1	NA	TRBJ2-3	TRBD1	CASTGQTEAPDTQYF	TGCGCCAGCACGGGACAGACGGAGGCACCAGATACGCAGTATTTT
TRBV11-3	NA	TRBJ2-1	NA	CASSLGGLVSYNEQFF	TGTGCCAGCAGCTTAGGTGGCCTAGTATCCTACAATGAGCAGTTCTTC
TRBV19	few	TRBJ1-3	TRBD1	CASSISLTGFGNTIYF	TGTGCCAGTAGTATTTCCCTGACAGGGTTTGGAAACACCATATATTTT
TRBV30	NA	TRBJ1-5	NA	CAWSNRVNQPQHF	TGTGCCTGGAGTAACAGGGTCAATCAGCCCCAGCATTTT
TRBV9	NA	TRBJ2-7	TRBD2	CASSGLAESYEQYF	TGTGCCAGCAGCGGACTAGCGGAATCCTACGAGCAGTACTTC
TRBV7-9	NA	TRBJ2-2	NA	CASSLGDFKTGELFF	TGTGCCAGCAGCTTGGGGGACTTTAAGACCGGGGAGCTGTTTTTT
TRBV11-2	NA	TRBJ1-2	NA	CASSLEVGNYGYTF	TGTGCCAGCAGCTTAGAAGTCGGGAACTATGGCTACACCTTC
TRBV7-6	NA	TRBJ1-1	NA	CASSLAPGNTEAFF	TGTGCCAGCAGCTTAGCGCCGGGGAACACTGAAGCTTTCTTT
TRBV30	NA	TRBJ1-6	TRBD1	CAWRPEIGQGWNSPLHF	TGTGCCTGGAGGCCAGAAATAGGACAGGGGTGGAATTCACCCCTCCACTTT
TRBV29-1	NA	TRBJ1-2	TRBD1	CSAQGAKGYTF	TGCAGCGCTCAGGGGGCAAAGGGCTACACCTTC
TRBV10-3	NA	TRBJ2-1	TRBD2	CATGASGRGGEQFF	TGTGCCACGGGAGCTAGCGGGAGAGGGGGTGAGCAGTTCTTC
TRBV29-1	NA	TRBJ1-2	TRBD1	CSVETGTGGARGYTF	TGCAGCGTTGAAACGGGGACAGGGGGCGCTAGAGGCTACACCTTC
TRBV6-1	NA	TRBJ1-1	NA	CASSEAMGLTEAFF	TGTGCCAGCAGTGAAGCGATGGGGCTCACTGAAGCTTTCTTT
TRBV9	NA	TRBJ2-1	TRBD2	CASSVTGGASNEQFF	TGTGCCAGCAGCGTTACCGGGGGGGCCAGCAATGAGCAGTTCTTC
TRBV5-1	NA	TRBJ2-5	TRBD1	CASSWDPTGASETQYF	TGCGCCAGCAGCTGGGACCCTACAGGGGCATCCGAGACCCAGTACTTC
TRBV6-5	NA	TRBJ1-2	NA	CASSYRGTANYGYTF	TGTGCCAGCAGCTACCGGGGGACTGCTAACTATGGCTACACCTTC
TRBV4-1	NA	TRBJ2-1	TRBD2	CASSQGGVNEQFF	TGCGCCAGCAGCCAGGGGGGGGTTAATGAGCAGTTCTTC
TRBV4-2	NA	TRBJ1-4	NA	CASSQVLAVMRKTNEKLFF	TGTGCCAGCAGCCAAGTTCTAGCGGTTATGAGAAAAACTAATGAAAAACTGTTTTTT
TRBV19	NA	TRBJ2-7	TRBD2	CASSPIAGAAYEQYF	TGTGCCAGTAGTCCCATAGCGGGGGCAGCCTACGAGCAGTACTTC
TRBV30	NA	TRBJ2-7	TRBD1	CAWSVGTGAYEQYF	TGTGCCTGGAGTGTCGGGACAGGGGCCTACGAGCAGTACTTC
TRBV13	NA	TRBJ2-3	TRBD2	CASSSLAGGPADTQYF	TGTGCCAGCAGCTCACTAGCGGGGGGGCCTGCAGATACGCAGTATTTT
TRBV27	NA	TRBJ2-7	TRBD1	CASAMTGEFSDEQYF	TGTGCCAGCGCCATGACAGGGGAGTTCTCTGACGAGCAGTACTTC
TRBV5-4	NA	TRBJ2-7	NA	CASSWGGGHTYEQYF	TGTGCCAGCAGCTGGGGCGGGGGCCATACCTACGAGCAGTACTTC
TRBV5-1	NA	TRBJ2-7	TRBD1	CASSTRGLNFSYEQYF	TGCGCCAGCAGCACCAGGGGGCTTAACTTCTCCTACGAGCAGTACTTC
TRBV7-6	NA	TRBJ2-1	NA	CASSLYPRVADYNEQFF	TGTGCCAGCAGCTTATACCCCCGGGTAGCGGACTACAATGAGCAGTTCTTC
TRBV6-5	NA	TRBJ2-7	NA	CASSFTLQGYPYEQYF	TGTGCCAGCAGTTTCACCTTACAGGGATACCCCTACGAGCAGTACTTC